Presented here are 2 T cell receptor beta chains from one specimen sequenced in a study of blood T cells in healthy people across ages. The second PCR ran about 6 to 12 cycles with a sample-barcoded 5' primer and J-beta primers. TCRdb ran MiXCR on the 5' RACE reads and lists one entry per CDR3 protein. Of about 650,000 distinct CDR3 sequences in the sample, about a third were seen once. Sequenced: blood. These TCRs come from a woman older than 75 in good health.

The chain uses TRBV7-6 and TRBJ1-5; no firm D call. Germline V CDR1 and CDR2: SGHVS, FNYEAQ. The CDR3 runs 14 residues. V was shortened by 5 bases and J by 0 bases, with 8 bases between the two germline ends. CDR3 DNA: TGTGCCAGCAGCCAGTGGGCTAGCAATCAGCCCCAGCATTTT. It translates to CASSQWASNQPQHF.

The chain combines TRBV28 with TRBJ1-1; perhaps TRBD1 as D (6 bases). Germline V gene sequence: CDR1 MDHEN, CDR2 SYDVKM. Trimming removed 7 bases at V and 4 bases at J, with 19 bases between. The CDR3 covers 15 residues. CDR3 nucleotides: TGTGCCAGCACCCAGGATGGCAGGGGCCCCACTGAAGCTTTCTTT. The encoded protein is CASTQDGRGPTEAFF.